The TCR beta chain under discussion was sequenced for a study of response to subunit inactivated influenza vaccine. The CDR3 is made up of 17 amino acids. The germline V gene encodes CDR1 LGHNA and CDR2 YNFKEQ. A word on this clonotype: A junction boundary mismatches the germline segment, possibly from a read error.

TCRdb redid the calling of the RT-PCR reads with MiXCR, one entry per CDR3 protein. Of around 760,000 distinct CDR3 sequences listed, approximately 15% are singletons. The rearrangement uses TRBV4-2 and TRBJ2-1, with a tentative D call TRBD1 (6 bases). Source: PBMCs from blood, taken roughly 2 weeks before vaccination. The receptor comes from a man in his fifties who received an inactivated influenza vaccine. The CDR3 sequence is CASSQGSGASTYNEQFF. The DNA for the CDR3 is TGTGCCAGCAGCCAAGGGTCAGGGGCCTCCACCTATAATGAGCAGTTCTTC.